This T cell receptor beta chain derives from a study of beta chain features in type 1 diabetes (dated by TCRdb to 2016 to 2018). For the study in its entirety: Mean age, gender distribution, total cell number and subset yield were not different between patients and healthy donors. A total of roughly 98,000,000 sorted cells were examined across all samples, and RNA yield correlated strongly with the number of cells per subset. The study compared the TCRB repertoires of sorted circulating CD4+ T cell subsets in recently diagnosed type 1 diabetes patients with those in matched healthy donors. Regulatory and stem cell-like memory subsets were isolated from only 8 patients and roughly 8 healthy donors, whereas naive and central memory subsets came from all 30 or so donors.

From each donor, a single peripheral blood sample of about 100 mL on average was drawn into heparinised tubes. Using a panel that included CD45RO, CCR7, CD25, CD127, CD95 and CD27, naive, central memory, regulatory and stem cell-like memory CD4+ T cells were sorted on a BD FACSAria II. Every sorted population had a purity above 98%. PBMCs were isolated right away by Lymphoprep density gradient centrifugation and were stained directly, without culture. Samples were stained and sorted in pairs, with one healthy donor and one patient per experiment, so that batch effects were minimized. The CDR3 holds 14 amino acids from the cysteine to the phenylalanine. Only the CDR3 part of the read is kept: 42 bases, read in frame from the first base. Reading the germline V gene gives CDR1 MGHDK and CDR2 SYGVNS. At the junction V is shortened by 1 base and J by 5 bases, with 9 bases in between. This clone was observed a handful of times. Its antigen target is currently unknown. No quality values exist for individual bases; no much larger clone is one base distant.

The entire isolated RNA was reverse transcribed using the High Capacity cDNA Reverse Transcription Kit, and thus expressed TCRB transcripts were sequenced. Naive, central memory and regulatory T cell samples underwent deep immunoSEQ sequencing, averaging about 3.5 million total reads per sample. Sorted cells were lysed in RLT buffer, and RNA was extracted using DNase-treated RNeasy Micro or Mini kits according to cell number. Each cell subset was processed on its own to prevent cross-contamination, while patient and healthy donor samples were processed together. The immunoSEQ multiplex PCR was used to amplify TCRB sequences from cDNA, yielding 87-bp fragments that span the CDR3 region. Sequencing of the amplicons was done on the Illumina HiSeq platform. Under the source paper's analysis protocol: Synthetic template baselines were used to correct PCR bias computationally, reads within Hamming distance 2 were collapsed together, and singletons that could not be merged were discarded. Reads were aligned to IMGT to assign V, D and J genes, CDR3 length, and insertions or deletions at six rearrangement sites. Within each subset, clonotype counts were normalized to the number of sorted cells before true diversity and Gini coefficients were calculated with the tcR R package. The overlap coefficient, calculated on TCRB nucleotide sequences, was used to measure repertoire sharing. As a proxy for the pre-selection repertoire, out-of-frame TCRB sequences from naive cells were analyzed. As stored in TCRdb, this immuneACCESS dataset retains in-frame rearrangements with V and J assigned. A fraction of the clones does not appear; measured against another copy, unresolved V genes explain less than half of the discrepancy, and the remainder lacks a known reason. The DNA was the basis for D and trimming; V, J and clone size are from that table. The sample table lists under 550,000 clones, roughly 11% of them with a count of one. The ten largest clones add up to 0.04% to 0.05% of the sample.

General findings and caveats noted by the study authors: Because small numbers of individuals were included in the HLA sub-analyses, any influence of HLA type on TCRB rearrangement was left unresolved. Because cDNA was sequenced instead of genomic DNA, highly expressing activated cells could be over-represented, though the groups showed no difference in activation or CD3 levels. The naive, central memory and regulatory TCRB repertoires appeared to resemble one another more closely among patients than among healthy donors. Shorter templates might have been favored by PCR, but patient and control samples were amplified and corrected together, so both groups would have been affected equally by any skew. In all four CD4+ subsets, TCRB CDR3 length was moderately but significantly shorter in type 1 diabetes patients. At VDJ recombination sites, type 1 diabetes patients had fewer insertions and more deleted nucleotides, which implies abnormalities in thymic rearrangement.

Recombination linked TRBV25-1 to TRBJ2-1, with TRBD1 tentatively as D gene (5 bases match). Sequenced material: naive CD4+ T cells from blood. The sample's cell subset or site label, decoded: true naive CD4+ T cells. The clonotype was recovered from a woman aged 18-30 years in good health. The DNA reads as follows: TGTGCCAGCAGTGAATGGGCAGGGAACAATGAGCAGTTCTTC. This yields the protein CASSEWAGNNEQFF.